Below are 22 T cell receptor beta chains sequenced from a single sample in a study of a mutant IDH1 vaccine in newly diagnosed glioma. Generated by immunoSEQ multiplex PCR, the TCRdb table keeps only in-frame clones and is missing some. There are 26,000 or so clones in the sample; about four fifths occur only once, and more than 15% lies in the top ten. Time point of the sample: week 23, last vaccination. The vaccine gave 300 ug of a 20-mer mutant IDH1 peptide subcutaneously per dose. No antigen has been assigned to these receptors. Sample: PBMCs, taken from a glioma patient whose treatment included an IDH1 peptide vaccine. The receptors were sampled from a woman aged 25 to 45 with glioma.

The chain recombines TRBV5-4 with TRBJ1-3, with D perhaps matching TRBD1 (6 bases). This CDR3 comprises 17 residues. Germline V gene lookup returns CDR1 SGHNT and CDR2 YYREEE (reference sequence). Trimming cost V 1 base and J 4 bases, with 18 bases left between them. The CDR3 sequence: CASSLKGLGAEGNTIYF. CDR3 in DNA: TGTGCCAGCAGCTTGAAAGGTTTGGGGGCGGAAGGAAACACCATATATTTT. The full variable domain, rest sourced from reference TRBV5-4 and TRBJ1-3, is ETGVTQSPTHLIKTRGQQVTLRCSSQSGHNTVSWYQQALGQGPQFIFQYYREEENGRGNFPPRFSGLQFPNYSSELNVNALELDDSALYLCASSLKGLGAEGNTIYFGEGSWLTVV.

V and J are TRBV9 and TRBJ2-2; D is uncertain. The CDR3 extends over 14 amino acids. Trimming removed 0 bases from V and 5 bases from J, with 8 bases in between. Germline CDR1 reads SGDLS; CDR2 reads YYNGEE. The CDR3, as DNA: TGTGCCAGCAGCGTAGCGGCGGCTACCGGGGAGCTGTTTTTT. Its protein product is CASSVAAATGELFF.

The chain couples TRBV2 to TRBJ1-1; D is undetermined. There are 13 residues in the CDR3. CDR1 SNHLY and CDR2 FYNNEI come from the germline V gene. V was cut by 3 bases and J by 7 bases, with 12 bases left in between. The CDR3 sequence is CASSEGVKGEAFF. The CDR3 bases are TGTGCCAGCAGTGAGGGAGTCAAGGGTGAAGCTTTCTTT.

This clone was counted a few times. The chain employs TRBV5-6 and TRBJ1-1; the match to TRBD1 covers 7 bases. The V segment lost 9 bases and the J segment 4 bases; nucleotides outside the gene matches: 9. Germline lookup yields CDR1 SGHDT and CDR2 YYEEEE. The CDR3 runs to 13 residues. The CDR3 reads CATGRTGFTEAFF. CDR3 sequence (DNA): TGTGCCACCGGCAGGACAGGCTTCACTGAAGCTTTCTTT.

The rearrangement links TRBV7-2 to TRBJ2-7; 8 bases are a match to TRBD2. Germline V lookup: CDR1 SGHTA, CDR2 FQGNSA. The J segment lost 4 bases and the V segment lost 6 bases, leaving 8 bases of the junction unmatched. The CDR3 runs to 14 residues. The CDR3: CASSTAGGGYEQYF. The CDR3 region has the DNA TGTGCCAGCAGTACCGCGGGGGGCGGGTACGAGCAGTACTTC.

This rearrangement joins TRBV6-5 to TRBJ1-1; D may be TRBD1 (6 bases). CDR3 length equals 13 residues. Trimming removed 8 bases from V and 3 bases from J, with 13 bases in between. Germline V lookup: CDR1 MNHEY, CDR2 SVGAGI. The CDR3 spells CASGGGRYTEAFF. For the CDR3, the DNA is TGTGCCAGCGGGGGGGGGCGTTACACTGAAGCTTTCTTT.

This clone turned up a few times. The chain links TRBV19 to TRBJ1-2; possibly TRBD1 for D (6 bases). V was clipped by 5 bases and J by 8 bases, with 15 bases between them. Looked up from germline, CDR1 is LNHDA and CDR2 is SQIVND (reference sequence). The CDR3 contains 13 residues. CDR3 sequence reads: CASSVGGRYGYTF. In DNA form, the CDR3 reads TGTGCCAGTAGTGTAGGGGGGCGCTACGGCTACACCTTC.

The V gene is TRBV4-1, the J gene TRBJ2-7, with 7 nucleotides matching TRBD2. V was pared by 1 base and J by 0 bases, with 3 bases of the junction left unmatched. Germline V gene data show CDR1 as MGHRA and CDR2 as YSYEKL. CDR3 length: 15 amino acids. The CDR3 sequence is CASSQVAGASYEQYF. CDR3 DNA: TGCGCCAGCAGCCAAGTAGCGGGTGCCTCCTACGAGCAGTACTTC.

The rearrangement links TRBV2 to TRBJ1-6; D is unclear. This CDR3 contains 13 residues. The V end was cut by 10 bases, the J end by 7 bases, with 14 bases between. From germline, CDR1 is SNHLY and CDR2 FYNNEI. The CDR3 loop reads CATISTGNSPLHF. DNA of the CDR3: TGTGCCACTATATCGACGGGGAATTCACCCCTCCACTTT.

The chain employs TRBV27 and TRBJ1-1; TRBD1 agrees at 9 bases. The ends lost 4 bases at V and 8 bases at J; junction bases unmatched: 8. This CDR3 is built from 14 residues. Germline lookup yields CDR1 MNHEY and CDR2 SMNVEV (reference sequence). The CDR3: CASSSPMGQGEAFF. The CDR3 region has the DNA TGTGCCAGCAGTTCTCCTATGGGACAGGGCGAAGCTTTCTTT.

V and J are TRBV13 and TRBJ1-2; 7 nucleotides agree with TRBD1. CDR1 is PRHDT and CDR2 is FYEKMQ in the germline V gene (reference sequence). This CDR3 is built from 13 residues. J was trimmed by 5 bases and V by 5 bases; bases with no gene match: 5. This CDR3 reads CASSEGQSYGYTF. The CDR3 DNA reads TGTGCCAGCAGCGAGGGACAGAGTTATGGCTACACCTTC.

This clone was observed a few times. This chain connects TRBV5-6 to TRBJ1-1; no firm D call. Trimming pared 2 bases from V and 3 bases from J, leaving 5 bases between. Germline assignment: CDR1 SGHDT and CDR2 YYEEEE. This CDR3 comprises 12 residues. CDR3 DNA sequence: TGTGCCAGCAGCTTTGGGGACACTGAAGCTTTCTTT. It yields the protein CASSFGDTEAFF. The complete variable domain, with remaining parts taken from reference TRBV5-6 and TRBJ1-1, reads DAGVTQSPTHLIKTRGQQVTLRCSPKSGHDTVSWYQQALGQGPQFIFQYYEEEERQRGNFPDRFSGHQFPNYSSELNVNALLLGDSALYLCASSFGDTEAFFGQGTRLTVV.

The chain links TRBV19 to TRBJ2-1, with TRBD2 matching 9 bases. Germline values: CDR1 LNHDA, CDR2 SQIVND (reference sequence). The CDR3 sequence is 14 residues long. V shed 3 bases and J 8 bases; nucleotides not matched to a gene: 5. The CDR3 DNA is TGTGCCAGTAGTATGCGGGGGGGCCACGATGAGCAGTTCTTC. Translating it yields CASSMRGGHDEQFF.

This chain uses TRBV5-4 with TRBJ1-1; D may be TRBD1 (6 bases). Looked up from germline, CDR1 is SGHNT and CDR2 is YYREEE (reference sequence). The V gene lost 4 bases and the J gene lost 3 bases, with 19 bases spanning the gap. CDR3 length: 16 amino acids. CDR3 loop: CASSPTQGNRDTEAFF. DNA for the CDR3: TGTGCCAGCAGCCCTACACAGGGTAATCGGGACACTGAAGCTTTCTTT.

This clone has just one count. The rearrangement joins TRBV5-6 to TRBJ2-1; 7 nucleotides match TRBD2. Germline values: CDR1 SGHDT, CDR2 YYEEEE. With V trimmed by 4 bases and J by 9 bases, 4 bases remained unmatched. The CDR3 extends over 12 amino acids. The DNA for the CDR3 is TGTGCCAGCAGCCTAGAGCGGGGTGAGCAGTTCTTC. It is translated as CASSLERGEQFF.

The chain combines TRBV7-2 with TRBJ1-1; a possible D gene is TRBD1 (6 bases). This CDR3 region has 18 residues. The ends were cut back, 4 bases at V and 7 bases at J, with 28 bases in the middle. From germline, CDR1 is SGHTA and CDR2 FQGNSA. CDR3 in amino acids: CASSSPNRARVPGDEAFF. Here the CDR3 DNA reads TGTGCCAGCAGCTCGCCAAACAGGGCTCGGGTCCCCGGAGATGAAGCTTTCTTT.

The CDR3 region is CASLGGDGYTF. CDR3 nucleotide sequence: TGTGCCAGTCTGGGGGGGGATGGCTACACCTTC. This chain links TRBV19 with TRBJ1-2, with D possibly being TRBD1 (5 bases). The CDR3 sequence is 11 residues long. V dropped 8 bases and J dropped 6 bases, with 10 bases sitting between them. The germline CDR1 and CDR2 sequences are LNHDA and SQIVND (reference sequence).

Written as DNA, the CDR3 is TGTGCCAGCAGCTTTCCAGGGGGTTCGGGCACAGATACGCAGTATTTT. Translating it yields CASSFPGGSGTDTQYF. The J gene is TRBJ2-3, the V gene TRBV5-5, with 7 bases that match TRBD1. The CDR3 covers 16 residues. Germline V gene lookup returns CDR1 SGHKS and CDR2 YYEKEE (reference sequence). V shed 2 bases and J 1 base; nucleotides not matched to a gene: 7.

This clone was found a few times. The chain joins TRBV6-4 to TRBJ1-1; D might be TRBD1 (5 bases). The CDR3 loop spans 15 amino acids. V dropped 3 bases and J dropped 1 base, with 12 bases sitting between them. Germline CDR1 reads MRHNA; CDR2 reads SNTAGT. The DNA of the CDR3 is TGTGCCAGCAGTGAAGGTAAGGGGACGAACACTGAAGCTTTCTTT. Protein: CASSEGKGTNTEAFF.

The chain combines TRBV29-1 with TRBJ2-5; TRBD1 aligns across 8 bases. Germline V gene data show CDR1 as SQVTM and CDR2 as ANQGSEA. The CDR3 consists of 15 residues. The J segment lost 1 base and the V segment lost 5 bases, leaving 9 bases of the junction unmatched. The CDR3 nucleotides are TGCAGCGTTTCCCGTCCGACAGGGGTCCAAGAGACCCAGTACTTC. It encodes CSVSRPTGVQETQYF.

The chain has TRBV6-1 and TRBJ2-1, with unresolved D. Germline assignment: CDR1 MNHNS and CDR2 SASEGT. The CDR3 totals 14 residues. V was trimmed by 10 bases and J by 0 bases, leaving 13 bases between them. CDR3 loop: CATQTGSSYNEQFF. CDR3 nucleotide sequence: TGTGCCACCCAGACTGGCAGCTCCTACAATGAGCAGTTCTTC.

This clone is a singleton in its sample. This chain links TRBV25-1 with TRBJ1-3; no definite D call. CDR3 length equals 13 residues. CDR1 and CDR2 (germline): MGHDK, SYGVNS. V lost 7 bases and J 9 bases, leaving 16 bases between the germline ends. The CDR3 loop is CASTPESLSTIYF. The CDR3 DNA is TGTGCCAGCACCCCAGAATCCTTGAGCACCATATATTTT. The full variable domain, in which reference TRBV25-1 and TRBJ1-3 provide the parts outside the CDR3, is EADIYQTPRYLVIGTGKKITLECSQTMGHDKMYWYQQDPGMELHLIHYSYGVNSTEKGDLSSESTVSRIRTEHFPLTLESARPSHTSQYLCASTPESLSTIYFGEGSWLTVV.